Following are 9 T cell receptor beta chains from one sample sequenced in a study of cytomegalovirus exposure and HLA in healthy donors. Use of 60 Vbeta and 13 Jbeta primers characterized the PCR. Sequenced by immunoSEQ multiplex PCR; TCRdb stores in-frame clones only, minus some. The sample contains around 37,000 clones, around 85% of which appear only once. Sequencing used PBMCs. The receptors were gathered from a man aged 50-60 years in good health and CMV-seronegative.

This rearrangement joins TRBV7-2 to TRBJ2-7; D is undetermined. Germline CDR1 and CDR2: SGHTA and FQGNSA. The CDR3 is made up of 15 amino acids. V lost 2 bases and J lost 0, with 11 bases in between. CDR3 coding DNA: TGTGCCAGCAGCTTAAGATACAGTCACTCCTACGAGCAGTACTTC. Amino acid sequence: CASSLRYSHSYEQYF.

The CDR3 protein is CASSRAGGQGETQYF. The DNA for the CDR3 is TGTGCCAGCAGCCGAGCGGGGGGCCAGGGAGAGACCCAGTACTTC. The chain uses TRBV11-3 and TRBJ2-5; the match to TRBD2 covers 9 bases. With 5 bases clipped from V and 4 bases from J, the junction kept 8 bases outside the gene matches. The CDR3 consists of 15 residues. The germline V gene has CDR1 SGHNT and CDR2 YENEEA. Variable domain in full (rest from reference TRBV11-3 and TRBJ2-5): EAGVVQSPRYKIIEKKQPVAFWCNPISGHNTLYWYLQNLGQGPELLIRYENEEAVDDSQLPKDRFSAERLKGVDSTLKIQPAELGDSAVYLCASSRAGGQGETQYFGPGTRLLVL.

J is TRBJ1-3 and V is TRBV23-1; maybe TRBD1 (6 bases). TRBV23-1 is sorted into the ORF group, with uncertain function. V lost 0 bases, J lost 0 bases, and 9 bases lay in between. CDR3 size: 16 residues. The CDR3, as DNA: TGCGCCAGCAGTCAATCCCCAGGGGACTCTGGAAACACCATATATTTT. Translating gives CASSQSPGDSGNTIYF.

V gene TRBV7-2 combines with J gene TRBJ2-5; 9 positions agree with TRBD1. The J call may be in error: the DNA end matches TRBJ2-7 better. Per germline, CDR1 SGHTA and CDR2 FQGNSA. The CDR3 contains 16 residues. The DNA of the CDR3 is TGTGCCAGCAGCTCGCGGGGACAGGGTAGCTCCTACGAGCAGTACTTC. Encoded protein: CASSSRGQGSSYEQYF.

The J gene is TRBJ2-3, the V gene TRBV5-4; TRBD2 matches at 12 bases. The germline V gene has CDR1 SGHNT and CDR2 YYREEE (reference sequence). The CDR3 sequence is 16 residues long. J was trimmed by 0 bases and V by 4 bases; bases with no gene match: 3. Here the CDR3 reads CASSRGLAGSTDTQYF. CDR3 nucleotide sequence: TGTGCCAGCAGCCGTGGACTAGCGGGAAGCACAGATACGCAGTATTTT.

The genes are TRBV27 and TRBJ2-6; the D gene is possibly TRBD1 (7 bases). Trimming took 8 bases from V and 4 from J, leaving 24 bases between them. Germline CDR1 is MNHEY and CDR2 is SMNVEV (reference sequence). The CDR3 consists of 18 residues. The CDR3 sequence is CASRLEGAGVRGANVLTF. The CDR3 region has the DNA TGTGCCAGCCGCCTGGAGGGGGCTGGAGTAAGAGGGGCCAACGTCCTGACTTTC. Variable domain in full (rest from reference TRBV27 and TRBJ2-6): EAQVTQNPRYLITVTGKKLTVTCSQNMNHEYMSWYRQDPGLGLRQIYYSMNVEVTDKGDVPEGYKVSRKEKRNFPLILESPSPNQTSLYFCASRLEGAGVRGANVLTFGAGSRLTVL.

The V gene is TRBV7-3, the J gene TRBJ1-1; the D gene is possibly TRBD1 (5 bases). Looked up from germline, CDR1 is SGHTA and CDR2 is FQGTGA. The CDR3 covers 15 residues. V lost 3 bases to trimming and J lost 6 bases, with 17 bases between them. CDR3 bases: TGTGCCAGCAGCTTGGGAATGGGAGGGACCGCTGAAGCTTTCTTT. This codes for CASSLGMGGTAEAFF.

The chain combines TRBV5-1 with TRBJ2-1; 9 bases match TRBD1. Trimming removed 0 bases from V and 6 bases from J; junction bases left unmatched: 4. This CDR3 contains 15 residues. The germline V gene has CDR1 SGHRS and CDR2 YFSETQ. CDR3 region: CASSLEGTGFNEQFF. Here the CDR3 DNA reads TGCGCCAGCAGCTTGGAGGGGACAGGGTTCAATGAGCAGTTCTTC.

Comment on this clone: One end of the junction is discordant with germline, which a read error may explain. At the DNA level, this CDR3 is encoded by other sequences in the same sample as well. The chain employs TRBV6-5 and TRBJ1-4; D is possibly TRBD1 (6 bases). Germline lookup yields CDR1 MNHEY and CDR2 SVGAGI. The CDR3 has 16 amino acids. The CDR3 DNA reads TGTGCCAGCAGTTACTCTAATCAGGGGCGTAATGAAAAACTATTTTTT. This encodes CASSYSNQGRNEKLFF.